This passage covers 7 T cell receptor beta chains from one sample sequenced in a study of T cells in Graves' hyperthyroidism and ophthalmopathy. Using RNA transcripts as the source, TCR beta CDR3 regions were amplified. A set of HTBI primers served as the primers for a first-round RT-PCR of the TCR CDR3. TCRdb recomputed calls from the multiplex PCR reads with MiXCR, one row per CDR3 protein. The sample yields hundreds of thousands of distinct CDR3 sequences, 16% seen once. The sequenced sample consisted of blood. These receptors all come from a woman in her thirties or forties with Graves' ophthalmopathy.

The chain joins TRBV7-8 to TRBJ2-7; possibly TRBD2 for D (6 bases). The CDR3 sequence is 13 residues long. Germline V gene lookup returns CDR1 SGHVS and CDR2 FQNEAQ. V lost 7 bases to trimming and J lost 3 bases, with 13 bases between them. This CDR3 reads CASIQTGGYEQYF. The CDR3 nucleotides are TGTGCCAGCATTCAGACCGGGGGCTACGAGCAGTACTTC.

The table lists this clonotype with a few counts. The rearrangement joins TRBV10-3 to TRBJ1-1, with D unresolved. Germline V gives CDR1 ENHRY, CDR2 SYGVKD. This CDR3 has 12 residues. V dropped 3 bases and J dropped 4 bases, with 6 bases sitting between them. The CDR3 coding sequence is TGTGCCATCAGTGATACATTCACTGAAGCTTTCTTT. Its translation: CAISDTFTEAFF.

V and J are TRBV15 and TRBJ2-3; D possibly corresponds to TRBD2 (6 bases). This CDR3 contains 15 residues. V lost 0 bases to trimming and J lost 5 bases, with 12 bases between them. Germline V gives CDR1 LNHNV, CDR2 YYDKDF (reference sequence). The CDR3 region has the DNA TGTGCCACCAGCAGAGATGTACCAGCGGGAGATACGCAGTATTTT. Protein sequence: CATSRDVPAGDTQYF.

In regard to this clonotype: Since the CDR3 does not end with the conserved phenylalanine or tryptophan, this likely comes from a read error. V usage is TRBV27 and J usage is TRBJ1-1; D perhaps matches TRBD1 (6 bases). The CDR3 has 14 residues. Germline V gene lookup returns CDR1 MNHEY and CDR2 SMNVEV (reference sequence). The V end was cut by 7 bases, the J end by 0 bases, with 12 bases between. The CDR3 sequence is CASKFRGMNTEAFL. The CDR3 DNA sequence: TGTGCCAGCAAATTTAGGGGGATGAACACTGAAGCTTTCCTT.

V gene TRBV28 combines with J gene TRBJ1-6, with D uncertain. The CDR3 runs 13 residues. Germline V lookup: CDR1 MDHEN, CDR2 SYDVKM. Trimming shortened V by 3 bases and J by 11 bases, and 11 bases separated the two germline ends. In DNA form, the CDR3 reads TGTGCCAGCAGTTTCAAACCCCCACCACCCCTCCACTTT. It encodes CASSFKPPPPLHF.

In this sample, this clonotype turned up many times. As DNA, the CDR3 is TGTGCCAGCAGCTCCCCTAGCGGGAAAAACTACAATGAGCAGTTCTTC. Translated: CASSSPSGKNYNEQFF. The V and J genes are TRBV7-8 and TRBJ2-1; 9 bases map to TRBD2. The CDR3 is 16 residues long. V was pared by 4 bases and J by 3 bases, with 7 bases of the junction left unmatched. Germline CDR1 reads SGHVS; CDR2 reads FQNEAQ.

DNA for the CDR3: TGTGCCAGCAGCCCGGGTCGGGGCCCTCCGGAGACCCAGTACTTC. This translates into CASSPGRGPPETQYF. The V gene is TRBV11-2, the J gene TRBJ2-5, with D perhaps assigned TRBD1 or TRBD2 (5 bases each). Trimming stripped 5 bases from V and 5 bases from J, with 18 bases between. Germline values: CDR1 SGHAT, CDR2 FQNNGV. The CDR3 loop spans 15 amino acids.